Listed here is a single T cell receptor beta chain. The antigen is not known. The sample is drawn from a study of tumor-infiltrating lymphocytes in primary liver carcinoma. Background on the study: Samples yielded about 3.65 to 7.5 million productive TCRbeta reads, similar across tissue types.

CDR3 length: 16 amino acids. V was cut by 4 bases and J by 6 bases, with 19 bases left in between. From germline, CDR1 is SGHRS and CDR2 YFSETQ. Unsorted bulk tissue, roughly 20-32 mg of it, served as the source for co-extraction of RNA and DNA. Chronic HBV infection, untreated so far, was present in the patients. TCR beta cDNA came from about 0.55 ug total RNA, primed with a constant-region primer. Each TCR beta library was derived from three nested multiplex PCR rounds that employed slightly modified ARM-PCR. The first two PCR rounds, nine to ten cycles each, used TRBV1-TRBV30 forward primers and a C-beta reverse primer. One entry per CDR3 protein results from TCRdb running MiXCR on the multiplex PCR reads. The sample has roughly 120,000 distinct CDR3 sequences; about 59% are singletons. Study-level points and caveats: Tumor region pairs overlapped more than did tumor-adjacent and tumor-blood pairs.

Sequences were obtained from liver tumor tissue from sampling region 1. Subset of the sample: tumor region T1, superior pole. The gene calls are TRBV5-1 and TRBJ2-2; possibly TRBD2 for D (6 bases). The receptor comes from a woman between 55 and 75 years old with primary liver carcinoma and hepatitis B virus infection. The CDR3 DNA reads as TGCGCCAGCAGCCGCAGGAGGGAAAAATGGGCCGGGGAGCTGTTTTTT. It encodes CASSRRREKWAGELFF.